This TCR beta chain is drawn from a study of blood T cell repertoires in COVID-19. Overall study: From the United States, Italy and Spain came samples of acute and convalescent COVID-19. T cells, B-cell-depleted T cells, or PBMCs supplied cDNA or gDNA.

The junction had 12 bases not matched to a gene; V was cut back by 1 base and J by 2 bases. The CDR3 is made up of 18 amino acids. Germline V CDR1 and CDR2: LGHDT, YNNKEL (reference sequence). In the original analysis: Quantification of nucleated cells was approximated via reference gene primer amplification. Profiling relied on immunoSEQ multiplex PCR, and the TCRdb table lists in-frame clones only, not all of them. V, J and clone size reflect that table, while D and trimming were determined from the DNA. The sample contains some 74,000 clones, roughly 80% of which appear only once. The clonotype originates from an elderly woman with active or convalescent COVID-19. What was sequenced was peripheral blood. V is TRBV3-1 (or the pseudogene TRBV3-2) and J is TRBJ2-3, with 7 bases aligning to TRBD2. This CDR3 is CASSQVLAPTQNTDTQYF. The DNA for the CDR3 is TGTGCCAGCAGCCAAGTACTAGCGCCGACACAAAACACAGATACGCAGTATTTT.